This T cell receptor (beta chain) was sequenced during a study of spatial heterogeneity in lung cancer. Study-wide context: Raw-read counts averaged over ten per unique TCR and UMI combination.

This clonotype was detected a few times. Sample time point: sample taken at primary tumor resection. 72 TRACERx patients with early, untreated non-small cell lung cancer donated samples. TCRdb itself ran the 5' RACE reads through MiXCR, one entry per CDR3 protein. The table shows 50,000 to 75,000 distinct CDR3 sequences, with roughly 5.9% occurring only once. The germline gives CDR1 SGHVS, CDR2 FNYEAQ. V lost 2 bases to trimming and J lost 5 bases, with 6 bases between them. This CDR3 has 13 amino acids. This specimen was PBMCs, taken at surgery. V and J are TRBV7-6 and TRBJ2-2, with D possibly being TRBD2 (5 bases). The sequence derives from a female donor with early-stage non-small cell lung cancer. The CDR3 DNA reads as TGTGCCAGCAGCTTAAGCGGAACCGGGGAGCTGTTTTTT. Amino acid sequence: CASSLSGTGELFF.